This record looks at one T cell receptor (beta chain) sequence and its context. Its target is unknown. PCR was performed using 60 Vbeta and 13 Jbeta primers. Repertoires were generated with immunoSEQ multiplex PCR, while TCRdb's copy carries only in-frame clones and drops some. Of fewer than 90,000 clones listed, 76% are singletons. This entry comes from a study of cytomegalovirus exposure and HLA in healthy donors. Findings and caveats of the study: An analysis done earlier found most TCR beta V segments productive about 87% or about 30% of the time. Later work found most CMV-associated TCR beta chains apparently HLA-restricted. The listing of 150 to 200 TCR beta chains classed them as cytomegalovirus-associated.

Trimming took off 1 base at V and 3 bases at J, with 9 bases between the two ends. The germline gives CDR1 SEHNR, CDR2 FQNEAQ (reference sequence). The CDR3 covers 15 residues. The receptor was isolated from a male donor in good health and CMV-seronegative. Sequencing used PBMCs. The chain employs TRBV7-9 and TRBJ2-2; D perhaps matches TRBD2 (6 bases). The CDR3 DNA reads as TGTGCCAGCAGCTTAGTGTCGGGGGACACCGGGGAGCTGTTTTTT. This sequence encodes CASSLVSGDTGELFF.